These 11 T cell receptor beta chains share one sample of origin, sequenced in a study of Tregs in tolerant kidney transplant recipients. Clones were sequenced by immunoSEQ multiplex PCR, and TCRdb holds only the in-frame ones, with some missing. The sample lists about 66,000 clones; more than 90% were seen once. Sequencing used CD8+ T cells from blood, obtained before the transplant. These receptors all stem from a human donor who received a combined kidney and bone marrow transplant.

The CDR3 is CATSSGLAASYEQYF. For the CDR3, the DNA is TGTGCCACCAGCAGCGGACTAGCGGCCTCCTACGAGCAGTACTTC. The chain joins TRBV15 to TRBJ2-7; the match to TRBD2 covers 10 bases. The CDR3 is made up of 15 amino acids. Trimming took 3 bases from V and 0 from J; bases not matched to a gene: 2. Germline CDR1 is LNHNV and CDR2 is YYDKDF (reference sequence).

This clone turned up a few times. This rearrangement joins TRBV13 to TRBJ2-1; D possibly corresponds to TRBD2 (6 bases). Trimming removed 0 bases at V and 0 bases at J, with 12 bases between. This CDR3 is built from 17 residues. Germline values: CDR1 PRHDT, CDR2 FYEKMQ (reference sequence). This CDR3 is CASSLGLAPSSYNEQFF. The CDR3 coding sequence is TGTGCCAGCAGCTTAGGACTAGCACCGAGCTCCTACAATGAGCAGTTCTTC.

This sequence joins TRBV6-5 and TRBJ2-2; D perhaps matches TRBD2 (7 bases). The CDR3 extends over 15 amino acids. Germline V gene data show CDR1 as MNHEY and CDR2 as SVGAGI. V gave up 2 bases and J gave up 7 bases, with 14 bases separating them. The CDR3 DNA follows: TGTGCCAGCAGTTACGGGACAAGGACTAGCGGGGAGCTGTTTTTT. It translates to CASSYGTRTSGELFF.

CDR3 sequence (DNA): TGTGCCAGCAGCAGAACAGGGGGCGAAGGCTACACCTTC. Its translation is CASSRTGGEGYTF. This chain connects TRBV6-5 to TRBJ1-2; 9 bases map to TRBD1. In germline, CDR1 is MNHEY, CDR2 SVGAGI. CDR3 length: 13 residues. V gave up 6 bases and J gave up 8 bases; unmatched junction bases: 7.

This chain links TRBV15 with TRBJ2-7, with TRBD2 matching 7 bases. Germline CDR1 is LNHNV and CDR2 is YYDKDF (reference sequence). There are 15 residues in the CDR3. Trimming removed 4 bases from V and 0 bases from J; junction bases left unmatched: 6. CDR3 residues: CATSTDRDYSYEQYF. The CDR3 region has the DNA TGTGCCACCAGCACCGACCGGGACTACTCCTACGAGCAGTACTTC.

The CDR3 here is CASSVQGGGAYNEQFF. The DNA for the CDR3 is TGTGCCAGCAGTGTGCAGGGCGGGGGGGCCTACAATGAGCAGTTCTTC. The V call is TRBV28, the J call TRBJ2-1; TRBD2 agrees at 9 bases. V shed 5 bases, J shed 2 bases, and the junction held 7 bases outside the gene matches. The length of the CDR3 is 16 residues. Germline lookup yields CDR1 MDHEN and CDR2 SYDVKM.

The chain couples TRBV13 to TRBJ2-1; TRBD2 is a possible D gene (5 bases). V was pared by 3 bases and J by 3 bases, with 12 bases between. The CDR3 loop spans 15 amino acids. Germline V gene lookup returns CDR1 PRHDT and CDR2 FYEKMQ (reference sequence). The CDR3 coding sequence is TGTGCCAGCAGCTTTACGGACTCCTACTACAATGAGCAGTTCTTC. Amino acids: CASSFTDSYYNEQFF.

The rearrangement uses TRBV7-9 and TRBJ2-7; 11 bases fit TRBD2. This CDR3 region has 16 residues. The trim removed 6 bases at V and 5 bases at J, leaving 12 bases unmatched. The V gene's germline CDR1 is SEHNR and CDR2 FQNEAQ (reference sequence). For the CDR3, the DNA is TGTGCCAGCAGTTTTCCTACTAGCGGGAGTTTCAACGAGCAGTACTTC. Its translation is CASSFPTSGSFNEQYF. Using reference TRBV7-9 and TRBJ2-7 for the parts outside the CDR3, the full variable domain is DTGVSQNPRHKITKRGQNVTFRCDPISEHNRLYWYRQTLGQGPEFLTYFQNEAQLEKSRLLSDRFSAERPKGSFSTLEIQRTEQGDSAMYLCASSFPTSGSFNEQYFGPGTRLTVT.

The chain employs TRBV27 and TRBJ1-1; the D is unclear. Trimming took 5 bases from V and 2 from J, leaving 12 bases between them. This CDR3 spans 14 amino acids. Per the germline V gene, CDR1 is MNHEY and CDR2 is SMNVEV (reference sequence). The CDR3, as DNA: TGTGCCAGCAGTGCGGGAGCGATCAACACTGAAGCTTTCTTT. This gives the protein CASSAGAINTEAFF.

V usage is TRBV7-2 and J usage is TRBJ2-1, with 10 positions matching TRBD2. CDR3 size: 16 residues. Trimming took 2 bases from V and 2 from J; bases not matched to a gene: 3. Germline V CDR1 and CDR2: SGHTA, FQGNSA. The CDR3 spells CASSLRAGGPYNEQFF. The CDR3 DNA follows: TGTGCCAGCAGCTTACGAGCGGGGGGGCCCTACAATGAGCAGTTCTTC.

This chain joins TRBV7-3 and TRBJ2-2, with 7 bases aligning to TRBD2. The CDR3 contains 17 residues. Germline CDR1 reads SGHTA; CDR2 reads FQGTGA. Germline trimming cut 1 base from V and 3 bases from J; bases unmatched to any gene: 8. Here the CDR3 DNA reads TGTGCCAGCAGCTTAAACGCAGGGAGGGTACACACCGGGGAGCTGTTTTTT. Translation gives CASSLNAGRVHTGELFF.